What follows is one T cell receptor (beta chain) and its context. The target antigen is unknown. The CDR3 covers 12 residues. Germline CDR1 is LNHNV and CDR2 is YYDKDF (reference sequence). V was shortened by 6 bases and J by 2 bases, with 5 bases between the two germline ends. The record originates from a study of vaccination and CD4 T cells after COVID-19. Sample treatment: approximately 11-day PBMC culture with coronavirus spike peptide pools or control peptides (ViraFEST assay). Cultured CD4+ T-cell DNA underwent Oncomine TCR Beta short-read sequencing. Each CDR3 protein gets one entry after TCRdb re-called the PCR reads with MiXCR. The table records nearly 15,000 distinct CDR3 sequences, roughly 53% of them present only once.

The rearrangement links TRBV15 to TRBJ1-3; D not certain. Specimen: CD4+ T cells from blood, cultured in vitro, collected before SARS-CoV-2 vaccination. The receptor was derived from a human donor who had recovered from COVID-19. Here the CDR3 DNA reads TGTGCCACCAGTATGACTGGAAACACCATATATTTT. Translation gives CATSMTGNTIYF. Together with reference TRBV15 and TRBJ1-3, the CDR3 gives the full variable domain: DAMVIQNPRYQVTQFGKPVTLSCSQTLNHNVMYWYQQKSSQAPKLLFHYYDKDFNNEADTPDNFQSRRPNTSFCFLDIRSPGLGDTAMYLCATSMTGNTIYFGEGSWLTVV.